The clone carrying this T cell receptor (beta chain) was observed at least ten times. The library protocol tagged individual cDNA molecules with unique molecular identifiers. TCRdb independently ran MiXCR on the 5' RACE reads; one entry per CDR3 protein. The sample records about 19,000 distinct CDR3 sequences, about 4% being singletons. The data were obtained in a study of early T cells in non-severe SARS-CoV-2 infection. V shed 6 bases and J shed 1 base, with 9 bases lying between them. The CDR3 has 14 amino acids. The germline V gene encodes CDR1 MGHDK and CDR2 SYGVNS. The receptor's source is an adult who was a healthcare worker with PCR-confirmed SARS-CoV-2 infection or an uninfected control (not recorded which). The gene calls are TRBV25-1 and TRBJ2-2; D may correspond to TRBD1 or TRBD2 (5 bases each). Source material: whole blood. CDR3 DNA sequence: TGTGCCAGCAGCAGGGAGATGAACACCGGGGAGCTGTTTTTT. Amino acid sequence: CASSREMNTGELFF.